This note documents a single T cell receptor beta chain sequence. Its target is unknown. The sample originates from a study of T cells in narcolepsy. Study information: Patients with NT1 or NT2 and healthy control donors were enrolled. General study findings and limits: Comparing one patient's CSF and blood CD4+ clonotypes highlighted HCRT- and TRIB2-specific autoreactive clonotypes.

This CDR3 comprises 15 residues. Trimming pared 1 base from V and 6 bases from J, leaving 16 bases between. The germline V gene encodes CDR1 SGHTA and CDR2 FQGNSA. Produced via immunoSEQ multiplex PCR; TCRdb's table is partial and in-frame only. The repertoire consists of around 25,000 clones, with roughly 83% occurring once and the leading ten covering about 0.69%. The chain uses TRBV7-2 and TRBJ2-7; unclear D gene. Sample: CD45RA- memory CD4+ T cells from PBMCs. The TCR comes from a human donor with narcolepsy. The CDR3: CASSLGTNLHREQYF. CDR3 DNA: TGTGCCAGCAGCTTAGGGACGAACCTACATCGCGAGCAGTACTTC.